The clone carrying this T cell receptor (beta chain) has more than one count but fewer than ten. Its antigen is still unknown. This specimen belongs to a study of blood T cells in healthy people across ages. Whole-study context: Roughly one uniquely barcoded beta molecule per two T cells was captured.

Overall study results and limits: In long-lived donors, naive CD4+ cell counts and diversity exceeded those of aged donors.

Germline V gene data show CDR1 as SNHLY and CDR2 as FYNNEI. The CDR3 has 15 residues. Trimming pared 0 bases from V and 2 bases from J, leaving 9 bases between. The authors ran a second PCR of 7 to 11 cycles using a sample-barcoded 5' primer and a J-beta primer mix. TCRdb analysed the 5' RACE reads with MiXCR anew, one entry per CDR3 protein. The sample lists roughly 1,700,000 distinct CDR3 sequences, approximately 28% occurring once. Samples each yielded at least 6 micrograms of total RNA. The chain has TRBV2 and TRBJ2-3; D not certain. Sample: blood. The clonotype originates from a woman aged 30 to 39 in good health. The CDR3 nucleotides read TGTGCCAGCAGTGAAGCGGCCTTACACACAGATACGCAGTATTTT. Protein sequence: CASSEAALHTDTQYF. Looking up the rest from reference TRBV2 and TRBJ2-3 gives the full variable domain: EPEVTQTPSHQVTQMGQEVILRCVPISNHLYFYWYRQILGQKVEFLVSFYNNEISEKSEIFDDQFSVERPDGSNFTLKIRSTKLEDSAMYFCASSEAALHTDTQYFGPGTRLTVL.